A single sample gave rise to the 14 T cell receptor beta chains below, sequenced in a study of T-cell memory formation after mild COVID-19. TCRdb analysed the 5' RACE reads with MiXCR anew, one entry per CDR3 protein. The table records around 370,000 distinct CDR3 sequences, 20% to 25% of them present only once. The material sequenced was PBMCs or a T cell subset sorted from them (not recorded which). These receptors were collected from an adult woman who had mild COVID-19 (a few samples of this study predate the infection). Cell type and time point are not known.

The CDR3 bases are TGTGCCAGCACCCTGGACAGGATCCAAGAGACCCAGTACTTC. Translating it yields CASTLDRIQETQYF. The chain recombines TRBV7-2 with TRBJ2-5, with 7 bases lining up with TRBD1. V shed 7 bases and J 1 base; nucleotides not matched to a gene: 6. CDR1 SGHTA and CDR2 FQGNSA come from the germline V gene. This CDR3 is 14 amino acids long.

V and J are TRBV25-1 and TRBJ1-1, with D maybe TRBD1 (6 bases). The ends were cut back, 5 bases at V and 1 base at J, with 14 bases in the middle. Germline CDR1 reads MGHDK; CDR2 reads SYGVNS. The CDR3 consists of 15 residues. The CDR3 sequence: CASSRTGKSNTEAFF. The CDR3 bases are TGTGCCAGCAGTCGAACAGGGAAATCGAACACTGAAGCTTTCTTT.

This sequence joins TRBV5-1 and TRBJ2-7, with TRBD1 as a possible D gene (5 bases). Trimming took off 3 bases at V and 5 bases at J, with 9 bases between the two ends. The CDR3 totals 12 residues. Germline assignment: CDR1 SGHRS and CDR2 YFSETQ. The CDR3 DNA is TGCGCCAGCAGCTCCAGGGCCGACGAGCAGTACTTC. This encodes CASSSRADEQYF.

V usage is TRBV11-2 and J usage is TRBJ2-2; TRBD1 agrees at 10 bases. Looked up from germline, CDR1 is SGHAT and CDR2 is FQNNGV. V lost 5 bases, J lost 4 bases, and 7 bases stayed unmatched. This CDR3 is 16 amino acids long. CDR3 amino acids: CASSTRDRGPTGELFF. For the CDR3, the DNA is TGTGCCAGCAGCACAAGGGACAGGGGTCCCACCGGGGAGCTGTTTTTT.

V and J are TRBV6-5 and TRBJ2-7; D unclear. This CDR3 comprises 15 residues. CDR1 is MNHEY and CDR2 is SVGAGI in the germline V gene. Deletions cut 6 bases from V and 0 bases from J, with 15 bases between. The CDR3 is CASRLLREVSYEQYF. In DNA form, the CDR3 reads TGTGCCAGCAGACTCCTTCGAGAGGTCTCCTACGAGCAGTACTTC.

The chain recombines TRBV27 with TRBJ2-7, with D tentatively TRBD2 (7 bases). The CDR3 is made up of 15 amino acids. The V end was cut by 7 bases, the J end by 4 bases, with 20 bases between. Per germline, CDR1 MNHEY and CDR2 SMNVEV (reference sequence). CDR3 loop: CASNRGTGGLYEQYF. The CDR3, as DNA: TGTGCCAGCAATAGGGGGACCGGGGGGCTATACGAGCAGTACTTC.

This clonotype was observed a few times. The CDR3 spells CSVVLGDKNTGELFF. CDR3 in DNA: TGCAGCGTTGTTCTCGGGGACAAAAACACCGGGGAGCTGTTTTTT. V is TRBV29-1 and J is TRBJ2-2, with D possibly matching TRBD1 (6 bases). The CDR3 spans 15 residues. V lost 4 bases and J 2 bases, leaving 14 bases between the germline ends. Per germline, CDR1 SQVTM and CDR2 ANQGSEA.

This clonotype was found many times. V and J are TRBV20-1 and TRBJ2-7; 11 bases fit TRBD2. Germline V gives CDR1 DFQATT, CDR2 SNEGSKA (reference sequence). Unmatched junction bases numbered 4, after V lost 0 bases and J lost 3 bases. The CDR3 runs 15 residues. The CDR3: CSARDLTSGGYEQYF. Written as DNA, the CDR3 is TGCAGTGCTAGAGATCTAACTAGCGGGGGCTACGAGCAGTACTTC.

The rearrangement uses TRBV20-1 and TRBJ2-5; no clear D gene. Trimming cost V 3 bases and J 7 bases, with 15 bases left between them. Looked up from germline, CDR1 is DFQATT and CDR2 is SNEGSKA (reference sequence). CDR3 length: 13 amino acids. CDR3 amino acids: CSASYALLLTQYF. CDR3 DNA: TGCAGTGCTAGCTATGCACTCCTCTTGACCCAGTACTTC.

This chain joins TRBV7-9 and TRBJ2-2, with TRBD2 as a possible D gene (5 bases). The CDR3 contains 16 residues. From germline, CDR1 is SEHNR and CDR2 FQNEAQ (reference sequence). Trimming stripped 5 bases from V and 4 bases from J, with 17 bases between. CDR3 region: CASSPPGRGFTGELFF. In DNA form, the CDR3 reads TGTGCCAGCAGCCCACCCGGACGAGGGTTCACCGGGGAGCTGTTTTTT.

As to this clonotype: One junction end disagrees with the germline gene, perhaps due to a read error. The chain uses TRBV15 and TRBJ2-3; possibly TRBD2 for D (7 bases). Germline loops: CDR1 LNHNV, CDR2 YYDKDF (reference sequence). The CDR3 is made up of 18 amino acids. The CDR3 loop is CATSGELGLGGRADTQYF. Here the CDR3 DNA reads TGTGCCACCAGCGGAGAACTCGGGTTGGGGGGGCGCGCAGATACGCAGTATTTT.

CDR3 protein: CASSENQQTQYF. CDR3 DNA sequence: TGTGCCAGCAGTGAAAATCAGCAGACCCAGTACTTC. The chain links TRBV2 to TRBJ2-5; D gene unclear. This CDR3 has 12 amino acids. Per the germline V gene, CDR1 is SNHLY and CDR2 is FYNNEI. Trimming took 2 bases from V and 6 from J, leaving 7 bases between them.

V and J are TRBV7-6 and TRBJ2-3; 8 bases agree with TRBD1. The CDR3 loop spans 17 amino acids. Germline values: CDR1 SGHVS, CDR2 FNYEAQ. The trim removed 7 bases at V and 0 bases at J, leaving 12 bases unmatched. The chain's CDR3 is CASNPGPRDRSTDTQYF. The CDR3 DNA follows: TGTGCCAGCAATCCCGGACCCCGGGACAGGAGCACAGATACGCAGTATTTT.

The rearrangement uses TRBV12-3 or TRBV12-4 and TRBJ2-7; D is ambiguous. The CDR3 is 13 amino acids. The V end lost 8 bases, the J end lost 0 bases, and 11 bases lay between the germline ends. The CDR3, as DNA: TGTGCCAGCTCACACGCGTTCTCCTACGAGCAGTACTTC. Translating gives CASSHAFSYEQYF.